These 14 T cell receptor beta chains were sequenced from one sample in a study of blood T cell repertoires in COVID-19. Profiling relied on immunoSEQ multiplex PCR, and the TCRdb table lists in-frame clones only, not all of them. The sample includes 250,000 to 350,000 clones, roughly nine tenths of them seen just once. Sequenced material: PBMCs or T cells enriched from blood (not recorded which). These receptors all come from a woman aged 25 to 45 who had recovered from COVID-19.

The chain uses TRBV29-1 and TRBJ2-3, with 14 bases identical to TRBD2. Trimming at V came to 5 bases and at J to 4 bases, leaving 5 bases not matched to a gene. CDR3 length: 15 amino acids. CDR1 is SQVTM and CDR2 is ANQGSEA in the germline V gene. The CDR3 loop reads CSVLRLAGGADTQYF. The CDR3 bases are TGCAGCGTTTTAAGACTAGCGGGGGGGGCAGATACGCAGTATTTT.

This CDR3 is CASSAGQGAAQPQHF. In DNA, the CDR3 is TGTGCCAGCAGTGCCGGACAGGGGGCGGCTCAGCCCCAGCATTTT. The V call is TRBV9, the J call TRBJ1-5, with 11 nucleotides matching TRBD1. The CDR3 loop spans 15 amino acids. Looked up from germline, CDR1 is SGDLS and CDR2 is YYNGEE. V dropped 5 bases and J dropped 6; count of bases not matched to a gene: 7.

This clone is a singleton in its sample. The CDR3 nucleotides are TGTGCCAGCAGCCAAGATAATAGCGGGAGTTCCGGGGAGCTGTTTTTT. This encodes CASSQDNSGSSGELFF. The chain couples TRBV4-2 to TRBJ2-2; 9 bases line up with TRBD2. Per germline, CDR1 LGHNA and CDR2 YNFKEQ. Trimming removed 0 bases from V and 6 bases from J; junction bases left unmatched: 5. This CDR3 spans 16 amino acids.

This chain links TRBV28 with TRBJ1-2; possible D gene TRBD1, 6 bases. Trimming shortened V by 1 base and J by 5 bases, and 14 bases separated the two germline ends. The CDR3 has 15 residues. The V gene's germline CDR1 is MDHEN and CDR2 SYDVKM. The DNA for the CDR3 is TGTGCCAGCAGTTTATATATGGGACAATCTTATGGCTACACCTTC. Residues: CASSLYMGQSYGYTF.

This clone came up once. The CDR3 here is CASTDRKFAYNSPLHF. The CDR3 region has the DNA TGTGCCAGTACTGACAGAAAGTTCGCCTATAATTCACCCCTCCACTTT. This sequence joins TRBV28 and TRBJ1-6, with TRBD1 as a possible D gene (5 bases). The germline gives CDR1 MDHEN, CDR2 SYDVKM. V was shortened by 9 bases and J by 2 bases, with 17 bases between the two germline ends. CDR3 length equals 16 residues.

The gene calls are TRBV21-1 and TRBJ2-7; the D call of TRBD1 is as the table states it, not checked on the DNA. TRBV21-1 is termed a pseudogene. CDR3 length equals 15 residues. The CDR3 DNA reads TGTGCCAGCAGCAAAGGGGGGACAGGGGTTGTCGAGCAGTACTTC. It encodes CASSKGGTGVVEQYF.

This rearrangement joins TRBV11-3 to TRBJ2-5, with TRBD2 as a possible D gene (6 bases). The CDR3 loop spans 15 amino acids. Germline V gives CDR1 SGHNT, CDR2 YENEEA. The ends were cut back, 1 base at V and 5 bases at J, with 14 bases in the middle. For the CDR3, the DNA is TGTGCCAGCAGCTTAGGAAGCTTAGGGAGGGAGACCCAGTACTTC. Its protein is CASSLGSLGRETQYF. Using reference TRBV11-3 and TRBJ2-5 for the parts outside the CDR3, the full variable domain is EAGVVQSPRYKIIEKKQPVAFWCNPISGHNTLYWYLQNLGQGPELLIRYENEEAVDDSQLPKDRFSAERLKGVDSTLKIQPAELGDSAVYLCASSLGSLGRETQYFGPGTRLLVL.

The chain couples TRBV30 to TRBJ2-7; a possible D gene is TRBD2 (5 bases). This CDR3 spans 12 amino acids. The germline V gene encodes CDR1 GTSNPN and CDR2 SVGIG (reference sequence). V lost 0 bases and J 6 bases, leaving 9 bases between the germline ends. The DNA for the CDR3 is TGTGCCTGGAGTGTACACGGGGTCGAGCAGTACTTC. Translated, it gives CAWSVHGVEQYF.

V gene TRBV29-1 combines with J gene TRBJ2-4; TRBD1 aligns across 8 bases. After removal of 5 bases from V and 3 bases from J, the junction contained 15 bases not matched to a gene. The germline gives CDR1 SQVTM, CDR2 ANQGSEA. This CDR3 is built from 17 residues. Here the CDR3 DNA reads TGCAGCGTTTTCGACAGGGGCGAATTGAGAGGCAAAAACATTCAGTACTTC. As protein: CSVFDRGELRGKNIQYF.

The chain has TRBV19 and TRBJ2-7, with TRBD2 matching 8 bases. Germline CDR1 is LNHDA and CDR2 is SQIVND (reference sequence). With 0 bases clipped from V and 3 bases from J, the junction kept 4 bases outside the gene matches. The CDR3 is 15 residues long. The CDR3 reads CASSIEAGVHYEQYF. CDR3 nucleotide sequence: TGTGCCAGTAGTATAGAAGCGGGAGTCCACTACGAGCAGTACTTC.

In regard to this clone: The sample has other DNA sequences that encode this CDR3 too. The chain recombines TRBV30 with TRBJ1-2; 10 bases are a match to TRBD1. The V segment lost 2 bases and the J segment 5 bases; nucleotides outside the gene matches: 2. From germline, CDR1 is GTSNPN and CDR2 SVGIG (reference sequence). The CDR3 consists of 13 residues. The CDR3 DNA reads TGTGCCTGGAGTCCGGGACAGGGGTATGGCTACACCTTC. Translating gives CAWSPGQGYGYTF.

The chain joins TRBV5-5 to TRBJ2-2; D remains unclear. This CDR3 has 16 amino acids. The V end lost 3 bases, the J end lost 0 bases, and 12 bases lay between the germline ends. Germline CDR1 SGHKS, CDR2 YYEKEE (reference sequence). CDR3 sequence: CASSYMTNSNTGELFF. For the CDR3, the DNA is TGTGCCAGCAGCTATATGACAAATTCGAACACCGGGGAGCTGTTTTTT.

This chain connects TRBV5-1 to TRBJ1-1; D unclear. V was trimmed by 0 bases and J by 1 base, leaving 13 bases between them. CDR3 length: 16 residues. Germline lookup yields CDR1 SGHRS and CDR2 YFSETQ. The CDR3: CASSLADSVGNTEAFF. CDR3 coding DNA: TGCGCCAGCAGCTTGGCCGACTCGGTAGGGAACACTGAAGCTTTCTTT.

V is TRBV4-3 and J is TRBJ1-2; no clear D gene. CDR1 LGHNA and CDR2 YSLEER come from the germline V gene. The CDR3 consists of 16 residues. V lost 0 bases, J lost 1 base, and 12 bases lay in between. CDR3 loop: CASSQDKHPFNYGYTF. CDR3 nucleotides: TGCGCCAGCAGCCAAGATAAGCACCCTTTTAACTATGGCTACACCTTC.